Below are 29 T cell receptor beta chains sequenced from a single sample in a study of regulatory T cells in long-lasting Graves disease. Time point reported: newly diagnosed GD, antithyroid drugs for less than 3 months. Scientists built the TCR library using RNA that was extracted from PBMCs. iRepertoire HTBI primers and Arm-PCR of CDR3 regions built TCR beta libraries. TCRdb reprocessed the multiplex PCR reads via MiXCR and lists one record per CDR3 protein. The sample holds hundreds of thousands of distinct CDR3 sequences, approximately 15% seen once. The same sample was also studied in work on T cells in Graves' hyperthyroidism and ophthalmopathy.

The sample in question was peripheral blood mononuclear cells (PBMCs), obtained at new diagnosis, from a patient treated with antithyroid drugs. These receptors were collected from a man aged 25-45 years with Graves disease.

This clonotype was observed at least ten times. The CDR3, as DNA: TGTGCCAGCAGTACACCACCGCGGGAGACCCAGTACTTC. Its translation: CASSTPPRETQYF. The rearrangement links TRBV27 to TRBJ2-5; unclear D gene. The CDR3 consists of 13 residues. V was shortened by 5 bases and J by 5 bases, with 12 bases between the two germline ends. Germline V gives CDR1 MNHEY, CDR2 SMNVEV (reference sequence).

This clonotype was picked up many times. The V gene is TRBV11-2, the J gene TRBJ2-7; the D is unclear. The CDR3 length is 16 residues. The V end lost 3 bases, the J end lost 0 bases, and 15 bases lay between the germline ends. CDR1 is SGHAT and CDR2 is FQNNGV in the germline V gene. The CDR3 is CASSLIRVASSYEQYF. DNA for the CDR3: TGTGCCAGCAGCTTGATACGGGTCGCTAGCTCCTACGAGCAGTACTTC. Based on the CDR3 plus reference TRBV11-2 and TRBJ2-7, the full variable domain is EAGVAQSPRYKIIEKRQSVAFWCNPISGHATLYWYQQILGQGPKLLIQFQNNGVVDDSQLPKDRFSAERLKGVDSTLKIQPAKLEDSAVYLCASSLIRVASSYEQYFGPGTRLTVT.

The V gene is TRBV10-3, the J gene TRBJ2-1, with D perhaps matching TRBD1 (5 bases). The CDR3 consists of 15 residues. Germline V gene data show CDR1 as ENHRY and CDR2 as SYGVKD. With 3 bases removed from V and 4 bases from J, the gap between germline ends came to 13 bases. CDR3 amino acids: CAISDRNRTYNEQFF. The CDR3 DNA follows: TGTGCCATCAGTGATAGGAACAGGACATACAATGAGCAGTTCTTC.

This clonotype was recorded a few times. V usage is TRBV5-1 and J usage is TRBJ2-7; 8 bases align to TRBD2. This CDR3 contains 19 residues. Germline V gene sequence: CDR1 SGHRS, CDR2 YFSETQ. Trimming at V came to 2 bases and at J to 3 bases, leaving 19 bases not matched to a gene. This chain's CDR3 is CASSLRTVGTRGIYYEQYF. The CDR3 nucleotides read TGCGCCAGCAGCTTACGGACGGTGGGGACTAGGGGAATTTACTACGAGCAGTACTTC.

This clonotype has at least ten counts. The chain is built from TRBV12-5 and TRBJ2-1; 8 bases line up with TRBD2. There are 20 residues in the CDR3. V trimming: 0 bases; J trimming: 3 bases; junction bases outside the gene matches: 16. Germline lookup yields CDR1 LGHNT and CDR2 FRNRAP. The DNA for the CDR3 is TGTGCTAGTGGTTTGGTACTGTACGAGCGGGAGAATAGTGGCTACAATGAGCAGTTCTTC. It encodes CASGLVLYERENSGYNEQFF.

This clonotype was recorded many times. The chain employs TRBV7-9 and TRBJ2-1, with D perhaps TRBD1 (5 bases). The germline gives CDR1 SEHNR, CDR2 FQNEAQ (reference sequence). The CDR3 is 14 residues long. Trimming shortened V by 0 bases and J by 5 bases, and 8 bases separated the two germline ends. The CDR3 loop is CASSLAGRDNEQFF. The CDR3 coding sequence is TGTGCCAGCAGCTTAGCGGGGCGTGACAATGAGCAGTTCTTC.

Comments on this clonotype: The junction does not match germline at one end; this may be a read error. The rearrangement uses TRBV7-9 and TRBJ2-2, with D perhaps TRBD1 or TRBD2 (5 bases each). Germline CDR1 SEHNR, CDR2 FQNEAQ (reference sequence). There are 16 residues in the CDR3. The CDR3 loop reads CASTPLRDHYTGELFF. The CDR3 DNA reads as TGCGCCAGCACCCCCCTCCGGGACCACTATACCGGGGAGCTGTTTTTT.

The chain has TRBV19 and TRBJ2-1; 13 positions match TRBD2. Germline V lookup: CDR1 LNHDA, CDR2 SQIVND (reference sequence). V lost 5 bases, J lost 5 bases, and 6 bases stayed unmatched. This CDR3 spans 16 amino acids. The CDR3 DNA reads TGTGCCAGTAGTGTCTCGGGACTAGCGGGGCACAATGAGCAGTTCTTC. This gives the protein CASSVSGLAGHNEQFF. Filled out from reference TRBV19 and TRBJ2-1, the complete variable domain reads DGGITQSPKYLFRKEGQNVTLSCEQNLNHDAMYWYRQDPGQGLRLIYYSQIVNDFQKGDIAEGYSVSREKKESFPLTVTSAQKNPTAFYLCASSVSGLAGHNEQFFGPGTRLTVL.

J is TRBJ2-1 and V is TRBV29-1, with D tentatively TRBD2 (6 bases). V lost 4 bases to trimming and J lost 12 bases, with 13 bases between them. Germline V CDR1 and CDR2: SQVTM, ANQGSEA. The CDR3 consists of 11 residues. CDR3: CSVVDGRGQFF. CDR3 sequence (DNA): TGCAGCGTTGTCGACGGGCGGGGGCAGTTCTTC.

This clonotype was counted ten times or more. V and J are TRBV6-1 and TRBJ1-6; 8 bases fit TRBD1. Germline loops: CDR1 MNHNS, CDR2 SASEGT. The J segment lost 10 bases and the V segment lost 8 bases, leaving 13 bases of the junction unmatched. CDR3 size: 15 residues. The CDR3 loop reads CASFRGDRGSSPLHF. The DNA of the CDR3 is TGTGCCAGCTTCAGGGGAGACAGGGGCAGCTCACCCCTCCACTTT.

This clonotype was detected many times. In DNA form, the CDR3 reads TGTGCCAGCAGTGAGACAGTCTACACTGAAGCTTTCTTT. It translates to CASSETVYTEAFF. The gene calls are TRBV27 and TRBJ1-1; tentatively, D is TRBD1 (5 bases). The CDR3 length is 13 residues. V lost 5 bases and J 3 bases, leaving 10 bases between the germline ends. The germline gives CDR1 MNHEY, CDR2 SMNVEV (reference sequence).

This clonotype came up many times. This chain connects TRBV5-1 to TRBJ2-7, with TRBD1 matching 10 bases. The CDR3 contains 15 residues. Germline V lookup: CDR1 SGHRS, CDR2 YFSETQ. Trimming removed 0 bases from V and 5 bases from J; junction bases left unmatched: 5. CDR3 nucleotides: TGCGCCAGCAGCTTGGCTGGGACAGGGGTCAACGAGCAGTACTTC. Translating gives CASSLAGTGVNEQYF. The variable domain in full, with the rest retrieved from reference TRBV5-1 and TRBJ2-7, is KAGVTQTPRYLIKTRGQQVTLSCSPISGHRSVSWYQQTPGQGLQFLFEYFSETQRNKGNFPGRFSGRQFSNSRSEMNVSTLELGDSALYLCASSLAGTGVNEQYFGPGTRLTVT.

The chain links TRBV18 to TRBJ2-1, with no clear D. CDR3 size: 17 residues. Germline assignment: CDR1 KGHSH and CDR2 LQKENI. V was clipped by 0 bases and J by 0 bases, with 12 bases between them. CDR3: CASSPPMAASSYNEQFF. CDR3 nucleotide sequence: TGTGCCAGCTCACCACCTATGGCGGCCAGCTCCTACAATGAGCAGTTCTTC.

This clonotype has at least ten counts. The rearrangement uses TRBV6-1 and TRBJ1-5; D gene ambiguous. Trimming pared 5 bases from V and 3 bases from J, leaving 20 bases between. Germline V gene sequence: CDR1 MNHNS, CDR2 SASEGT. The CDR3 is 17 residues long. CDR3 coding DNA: TGTGCCAGCAGTACCTTACTTCAACCCCGGGACAATCAGCCCCAGCATTTT. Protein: CASSTLLQPRDNQPQHF.

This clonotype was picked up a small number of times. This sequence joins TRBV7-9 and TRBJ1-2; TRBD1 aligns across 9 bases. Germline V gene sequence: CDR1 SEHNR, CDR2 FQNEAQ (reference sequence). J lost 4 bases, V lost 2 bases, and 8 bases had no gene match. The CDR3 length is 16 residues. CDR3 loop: CASSLTGGRAFYGYTF. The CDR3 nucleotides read TGTGCCAGCAGCTTAACAGGGGGCCGGGCCTTCTATGGCTACACCTTC.

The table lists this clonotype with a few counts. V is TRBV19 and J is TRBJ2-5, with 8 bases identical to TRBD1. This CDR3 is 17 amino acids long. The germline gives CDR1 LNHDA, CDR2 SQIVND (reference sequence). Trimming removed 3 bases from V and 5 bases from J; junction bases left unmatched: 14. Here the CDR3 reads CASSIWGDRPGWETQYF. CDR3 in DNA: TGTGCCAGTAGTATTTGGGGGGACAGGCCCGGGTGGGAGACCCAGTACTTC. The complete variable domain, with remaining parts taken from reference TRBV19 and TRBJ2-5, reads DGGITQSPKYLFRKEGQNVTLSCEQNLNHDAMYWYRQDPGQGLRLIYYSQIVNDFQKGDIAEGYSVSREKKESFPLTVTSAQKNPTAFYLCASSIWGDRPGWETQYFGPGTRLLVL.

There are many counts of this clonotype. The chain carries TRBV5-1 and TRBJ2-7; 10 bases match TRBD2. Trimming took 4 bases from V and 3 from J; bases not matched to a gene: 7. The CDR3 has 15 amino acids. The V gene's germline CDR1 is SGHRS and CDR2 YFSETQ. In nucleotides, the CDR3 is TGCGCCAGCAGCCCGCTAGCGGGAGTCGACTACGAGCAGTACTTC. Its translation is CASSPLAGVDYEQYF.

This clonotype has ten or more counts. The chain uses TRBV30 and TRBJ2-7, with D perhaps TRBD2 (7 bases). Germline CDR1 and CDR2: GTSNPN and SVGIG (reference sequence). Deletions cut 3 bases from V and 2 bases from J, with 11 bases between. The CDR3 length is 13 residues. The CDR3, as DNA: TGTGCCTGGAGGAGGGGGGGGCCCTACGAGCAGTACTTC. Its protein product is CAWRRGGPYEQYF.

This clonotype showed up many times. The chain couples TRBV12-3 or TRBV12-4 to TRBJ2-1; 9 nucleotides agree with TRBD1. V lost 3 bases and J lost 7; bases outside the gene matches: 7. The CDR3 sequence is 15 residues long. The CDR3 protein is CASSFPGTGLNEQFF. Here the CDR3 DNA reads TGTGCCAGCAGTTTTCCCGGGACAGGGTTGAATGAGCAGTTCTTC.

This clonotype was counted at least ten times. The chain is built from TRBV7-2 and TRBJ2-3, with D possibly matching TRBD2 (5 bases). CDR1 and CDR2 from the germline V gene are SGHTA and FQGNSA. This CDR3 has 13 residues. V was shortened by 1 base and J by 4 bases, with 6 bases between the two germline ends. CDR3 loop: CASSLERADTQYF. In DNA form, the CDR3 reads TGTGCCAGCAGCTTAGAGAGGGCAGATACGCAGTATTTT.

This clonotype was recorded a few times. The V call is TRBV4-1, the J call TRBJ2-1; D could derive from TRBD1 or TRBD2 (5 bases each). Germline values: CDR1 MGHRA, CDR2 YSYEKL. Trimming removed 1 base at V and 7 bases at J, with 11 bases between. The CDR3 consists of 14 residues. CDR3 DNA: TGCGCCAGCAGCCAAGTACGGGACCGGAATGAGCAGTTCTTC. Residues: CASSQVRDRNEQFF.

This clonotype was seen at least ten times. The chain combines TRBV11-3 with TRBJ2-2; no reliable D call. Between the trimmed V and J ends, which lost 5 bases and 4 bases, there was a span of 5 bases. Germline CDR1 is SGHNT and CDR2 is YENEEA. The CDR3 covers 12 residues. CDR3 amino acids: CASSDRTGELFF. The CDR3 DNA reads TGTGCCAGCAGCGATCGCACCGGGGAGCTGTTTTTT. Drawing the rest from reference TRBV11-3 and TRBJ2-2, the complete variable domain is EAGVVQSPRYKIIEKKQPVAFWCNPISGHNTLYWYLQNLGQGPELLIRYENEEAVDDSQLPKDRFSAERLKGVDSTLKIQPAELGDSAVYLCASSDRTGELFFGEGSRLTVL.

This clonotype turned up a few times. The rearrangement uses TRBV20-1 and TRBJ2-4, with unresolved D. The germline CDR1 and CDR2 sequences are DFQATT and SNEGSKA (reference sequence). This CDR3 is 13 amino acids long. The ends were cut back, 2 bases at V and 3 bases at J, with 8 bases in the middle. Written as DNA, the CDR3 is TGCAGTGCTAGATGGGGTGTCAAAAACATTCAGTACTTC. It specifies CSARWGVKNIQYF.

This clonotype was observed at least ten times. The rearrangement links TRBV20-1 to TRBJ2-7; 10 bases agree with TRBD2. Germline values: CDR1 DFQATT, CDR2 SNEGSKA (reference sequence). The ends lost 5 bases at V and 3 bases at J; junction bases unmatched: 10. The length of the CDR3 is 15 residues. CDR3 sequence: CSARSGRWDDYEQYF. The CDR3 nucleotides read TGCAGTGCTCGTAGCGGGAGGTGGGACGACTACGAGCAGTACTTC.

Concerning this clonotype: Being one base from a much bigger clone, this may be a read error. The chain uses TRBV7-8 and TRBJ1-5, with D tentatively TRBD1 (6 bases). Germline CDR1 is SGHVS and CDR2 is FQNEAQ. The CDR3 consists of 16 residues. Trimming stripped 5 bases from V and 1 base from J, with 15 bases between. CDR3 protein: CASSLLGGRSNQPQHF. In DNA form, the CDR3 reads TGTGCCAGCAGCCTCCTCGGGGGCAGGAGCAATCAGCCCCAGCATTTT.

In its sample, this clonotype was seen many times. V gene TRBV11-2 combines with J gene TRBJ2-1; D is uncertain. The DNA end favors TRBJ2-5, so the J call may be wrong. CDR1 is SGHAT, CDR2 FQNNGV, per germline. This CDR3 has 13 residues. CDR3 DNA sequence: TGTGCCAGCAGCTTAGCTCACCAAGAGACCCAGTACTTC. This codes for CASSLAHQETQYF.

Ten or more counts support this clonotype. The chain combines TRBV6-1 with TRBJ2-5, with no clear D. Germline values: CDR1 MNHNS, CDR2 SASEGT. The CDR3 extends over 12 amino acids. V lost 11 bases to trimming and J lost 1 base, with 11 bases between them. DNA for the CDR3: TGTGCCGCCCGGGCCGGCCAAGAGACCCAGTACTTC. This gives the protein CAARAGQETQYF.

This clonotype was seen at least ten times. The CDR3 protein is CATSDGPFNEKLFF. The CDR3 bases are TGTGCCACCAGTGATGGTCCGTTTAATGAAAAACTGTTTTTT. The chain couples TRBV24-1 to TRBJ1-4; no firm D call. CDR1 and CDR2 from the germline V gene are KGHDR and SFDVKD. The V end lost 3 bases, the J end lost 4 bases, and 8 bases lay between the germline ends. The CDR3 loop spans 14 amino acids.

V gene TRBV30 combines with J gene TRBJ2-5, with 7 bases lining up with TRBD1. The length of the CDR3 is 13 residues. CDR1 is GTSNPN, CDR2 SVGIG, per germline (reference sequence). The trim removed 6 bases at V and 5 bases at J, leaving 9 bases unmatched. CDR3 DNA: TGTGCCTGCCAGGACAGGTTGGGGGAGACCCAGTACTTC. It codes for CACQDRLGETQYF.